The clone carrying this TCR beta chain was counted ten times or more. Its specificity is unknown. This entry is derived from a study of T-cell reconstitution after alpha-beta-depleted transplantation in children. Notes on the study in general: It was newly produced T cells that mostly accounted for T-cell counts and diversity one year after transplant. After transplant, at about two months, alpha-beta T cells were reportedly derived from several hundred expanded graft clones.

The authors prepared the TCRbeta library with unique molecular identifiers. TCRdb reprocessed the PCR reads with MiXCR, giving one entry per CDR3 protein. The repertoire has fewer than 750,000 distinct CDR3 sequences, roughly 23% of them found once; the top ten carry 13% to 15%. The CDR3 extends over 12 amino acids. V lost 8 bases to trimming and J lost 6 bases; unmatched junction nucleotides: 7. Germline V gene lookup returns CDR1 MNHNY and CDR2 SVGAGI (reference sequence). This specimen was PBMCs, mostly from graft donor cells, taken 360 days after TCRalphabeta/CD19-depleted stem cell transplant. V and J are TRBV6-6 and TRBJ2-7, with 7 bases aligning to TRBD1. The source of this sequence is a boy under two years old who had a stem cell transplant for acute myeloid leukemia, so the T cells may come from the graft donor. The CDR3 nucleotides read TGTGCCAGCTCCGGACAGGATGTCGAGCAGTACTTC. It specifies CASSGQDVEQYF.